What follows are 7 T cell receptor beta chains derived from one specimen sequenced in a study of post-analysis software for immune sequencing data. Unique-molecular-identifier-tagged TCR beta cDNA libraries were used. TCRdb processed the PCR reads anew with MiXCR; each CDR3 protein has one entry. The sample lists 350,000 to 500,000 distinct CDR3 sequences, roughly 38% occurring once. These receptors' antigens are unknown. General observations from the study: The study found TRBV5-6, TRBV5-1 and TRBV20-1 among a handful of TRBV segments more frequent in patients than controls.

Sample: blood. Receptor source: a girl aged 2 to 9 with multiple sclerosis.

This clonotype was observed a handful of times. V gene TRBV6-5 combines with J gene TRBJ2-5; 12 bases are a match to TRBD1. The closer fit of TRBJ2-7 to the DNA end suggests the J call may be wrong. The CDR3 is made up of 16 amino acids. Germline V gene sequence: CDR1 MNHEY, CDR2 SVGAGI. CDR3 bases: TGTGCCAGCAGTTCTCGGCCGGGACAGGGGGCAGGCGAGCAGTACTTC. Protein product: CASSSRPGQGAGEQYF.

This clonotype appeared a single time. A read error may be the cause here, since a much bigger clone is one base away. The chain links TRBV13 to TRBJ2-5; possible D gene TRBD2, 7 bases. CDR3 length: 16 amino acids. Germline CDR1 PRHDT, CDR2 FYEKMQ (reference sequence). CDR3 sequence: CASSLKAWGGREAQYF. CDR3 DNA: TGTGCCAGCAGCTTAAAAGCCTGGGGGGGGCGAGAGGCCCAGTACTTC.

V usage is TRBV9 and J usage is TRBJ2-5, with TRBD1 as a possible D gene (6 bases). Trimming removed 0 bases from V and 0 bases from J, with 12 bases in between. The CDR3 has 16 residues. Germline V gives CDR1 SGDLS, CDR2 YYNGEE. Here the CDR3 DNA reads TGTGCCAGCAGCGTAGGGATCGGACAGTACCAAGAGACCCAGTACTTC. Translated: CASSVGIGQYQETQYF.

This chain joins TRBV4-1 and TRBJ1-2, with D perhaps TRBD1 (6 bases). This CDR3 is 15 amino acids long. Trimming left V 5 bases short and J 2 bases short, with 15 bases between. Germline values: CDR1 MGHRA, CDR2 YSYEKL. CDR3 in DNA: TGCGCCAGCAGCGCTTACAGGGCCAACAACTATGGCTACACCTTC. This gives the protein CASSAYRANNYGYTF.

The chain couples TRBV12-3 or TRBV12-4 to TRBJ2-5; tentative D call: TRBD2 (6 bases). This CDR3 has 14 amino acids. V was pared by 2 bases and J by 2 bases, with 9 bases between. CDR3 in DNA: TGTGCCAGCAGTTTATCTAGCGCGCAAGAGACCCAGTACTTC. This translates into CASSLSSAQETQYF.

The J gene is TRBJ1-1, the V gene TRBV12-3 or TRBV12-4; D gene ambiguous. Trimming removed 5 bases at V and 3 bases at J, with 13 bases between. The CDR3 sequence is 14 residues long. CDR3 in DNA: TGTGCCAGCAGTCTTACAAGTTTCGACACTGAAGCTTTCTTT. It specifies CASSLTSFDTEAFF.

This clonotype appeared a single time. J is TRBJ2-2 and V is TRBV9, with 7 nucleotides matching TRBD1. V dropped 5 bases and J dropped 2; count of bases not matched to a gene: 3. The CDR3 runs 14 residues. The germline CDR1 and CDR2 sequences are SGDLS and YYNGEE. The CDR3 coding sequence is TGTGCCAGCAGTTGGGACAGCAACACCGGGGAGCTGTTTTTT. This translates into CASSWDSNTGELFF. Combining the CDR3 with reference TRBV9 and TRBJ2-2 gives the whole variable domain DSGVTQTPKHLITATGQRVTLRCSPRSGDLSVYWYQQSLDQGLQFLIQYYNGEERAKGNILERFSAQQFPDLHSELNLSSLELGDSALYFCASSWDSNTGELFFGEGSRLTVL.